Sequencing of this TCR beta chain was carried out in a study of T-cell memory formation after mild COVID-19. Background on the study: TCR clustering was largely donor specific.

With regard to this clonotype: Its target is not known. The junction departs from germline at one end; a sequencing error may be responsible.

Study conclusions and caveats: Several responding clones turned up in pre-infection memory, indicating that cross-reactive memory may have taken part. There was no confirmation that second-wave clones peaking on day 37 were SARS-CoV-2 specific.

TCR alpha and TCR beta cDNA libraries with sample barcodes and UMIs came from 5'RACE using constant-segment primers. One entry per CDR3 protein results from TCRdb running MiXCR on the 5' RACE reads. The sample includes some 340,000 distinct CDR3 sequences, over 10% of them seen just once. Germline V gene lookup returns CDR1 SGHVS and CDR2 FNYEAQ. The CDR3 length is 16 residues. The chain links TRBV7-6 to TRBJ1-1, with 8 bases aligning to TRBD1. Sequenced material: PBMCs or a T cell subset sorted from them (not recorded which). The receptor's source is a young man who had mild COVID-19 (a few samples of this study predate the infection). Cell type and time point are not known. The chain's CDR3 is CTSSPRQGMGNTEAFF. The CDR3 nucleotides read TGTACCAGCAGCCCTAGACAGGGGATGGGGAACACTGAAGCTTTCTTT.